A selection of T cell receptor beta chains follows, all from one sample in a study of blood T cell repertoires in COVID-19. Profiled with immunoSEQ multiplex PCR; TCRdb holds only in-frame clones, not every one. Of a few hundred thousand clones in the sample, approximately 88% are singletons; the top ten hold over 2%. The material sequenced was PBMCs or T cells enriched from blood (not recorded which). The source of these receptors is a woman aged 40-49 years with acute COVID-19. Each CDR3 is given with its conserved first and last residue. The D gene is left open where the match is weak. The size field is filled for only some rows; it gives once, few, many or a size class.

abundance,j_gene,v_gene,d_gene,CDR3aa,CDR3nt
.,TRBJ1-2,TRBV5-1,.,CASSSTGYGYTF,TGCGCCAGCAGCTCGACAGGATATGGCTACACCTTC
.,TRBJ2-7,TRBV5-4,.,CASSSTRQAGAREQYF,TGTGCCAGCAGCTCAACGCGACAGGCTGGGGCTCGAGAGCAGTACTTC
.,TRBJ1-5,TRBV4-2,.,CASSQEAGNNQPQHF,TGTGCCAGCAGCCAAGAAGCCGGGAACAATCAGCCCCAGCATTTT
.,TRBJ2-5,TRBV7-9,.,CASSVGDWGTKETQYF,TGTGCCAGCAGCGTCGGGGACTGGGGGACCAAGGAGACCCAGTACTTC
.,TRBJ1-6,TRBV29-1,.,CSVATGSSYNSPLHF,TGCAGCGTTGCGACGGGAAGCTCCTATAATTCACCCCTCCACTTT
.,TRBJ2-3,TRBV4-1,.,CASSRRQGSGAGGTRVRDTQYF,TGCGCCAGCAGCCGTCGACAGGGCTCGGGGGCCGGGGGAACGAGGGTAAGGGATACGCAGTATTTT
.,TRBJ1-2,TRBV19,TRBD1,CASSIDRTGTAEPTYGYTF,TGTGCCAGTAGTATAGATCGGACAGGGACCGCGGAACCTACTTATGGCTACACCTTC
.,TRBJ1-2,TRBV30,.,CAWARPGAYYGYTF,TGTGCCTGGGCTCGTCCTGGGGCCTACTATGGCTACACCTTC
.,TRBJ2-7,TRBV6-2/TRBV6-3,TRBD2,CASSYPGERGAEQYF,TGTGCCAGCAGTTACCCGGGCGAGCGGGGGGCCGAGCAGTACTTC
.,TRBJ2-5,TRBV5-4,TRBD1,CASSSTGGVDLETQYF,TGTGCCAGCAGTTCGACAGGGGGGGTTGATTTGGAGACCCAGTACTTC
.,TRBJ1-2,TRBV2,.,CASSRGGTGEGYTF,TGTGCCAGCAGTCGCGGAGGCACGGGGGAAGGCTACACCTTC
.,TRBJ2-1,TRBV9,TRBD1,CASSEIQGAAYNEQFF,TGTGCCAGCAGCGAAATACAGGGGGCCGCCTACAATGAGCAGTTCTTC
.,TRBJ2-1,TRBV25-1,TRBD2,CASSEYLSGGKNEQFF,TGTGCCAGCAGTGAATATCTAAGCGGGGGGAAAAATGAGCAGTTCTTC
.,TRBJ1-4,TRBV5-6,TRBD1,CASSRQGREKLFF,TGTGCCAGCAGCAGACAGGGGCGAGAAAAACTGTTTTTT
.,TRBJ1-1,TRBV18,.,CASSPTLMNTEAFF,TGTGCCAGCTCACCAACCCTAATGAACACTGAAGCTTTCTTT
.,TRBJ2-2,TRBV7-6,.,CASSLFEVTGELFF,TGTGCCAGCAGCTTATTTGAGGTCACCGGGGAGCTGTTTTTT
.,TRBJ1-1,TRBV6-5,.,CASSRTTTGTEAFF,TGTGCCAGCAGTAGAACAACTACGGGCACTGAAGCTTTCTTT
.,TRBJ2-1,TRBV9,.,CASSLAALGNEQFF,TGTGCCAGTTCCTTAGCGGCGCTGGGGAATGAGCAGTTCTTC
.,TRBJ1-1,TRBV5-1,TRBD1,CASTRDRGNTEAFF,TGCGCCAGCACACGGGACAGGGGTAATACTGAAGCTTTCTTT
.,TRBJ2-7,TRBV3-1/TRBV3-2,TRBD1,CASSQIPGQGYEQYF,TGTGCCAGCAGCCAGATACCGGGACAGGGGTACGAGCAGTACTTC
.,TRBJ1-2,TRBV27,.,CASSATRQVMGGYTF,TGTGCCAGCAGTGCGACGAGACAGGTTATGGGGGGCTACACCTTC
.,TRBJ2-7,TRBV4-3,.,CASSQVWDTSYEQYF,TGCGCCAGCAGCCAAGTTTGGGACACCTCCTACGAGCAGTACTTC
.,TRBJ1-3,TRBV13,.,CASSPGARGNTIYF,TGTGCCAGCAGCCCTGGGGCGCGAGGAAACACCATATATTTT
few,TRBJ2-3,TRBV10-1,TRBD2,CASSDGTRLTDTQYF,TGCGCCAGCAGTGATGGGACTAGACTCACAGATACGCAGTATTTT
.,TRBJ2-1,TRBV7-2,.,CASSSDGLSYNEQFF,TGTGCCAGCAGCTCGGACGGACTGTCCTACAATGAGCAGTTCTTC
.,TRBJ1-1,TRBV7-2,TRBD1,CASSSRTGNTEAFF,TGTGCCAGCAGCTCAAGGACAGGGAACACTGAAGCTTTCTTT
.,TRBJ2-3,TRBV5-1,.,CASSDSQGTDTQYF,TGCGCCAGCAGCGACTCCCAGGGGACAGATACGCAGTATTTT
.,TRBJ2-5,TRBV9,.,CASSPSPGSRETQYF,TGTGCCAGCAGCCCATCCCCAGGGTCCAGAGAGACCCAGTACTTC
.,TRBJ1-1,TRBV6-4,.,CASSVGGGTEAFF,TGTGCCAGCAGTGTGGGGGGGGGCACTGAAGCTTTCTTT
.,TRBJ1-2,TRBV5-1,TRBD1,CASSLDFSGTGGGYTF,TGCGCCAGCAGCTTGGACTTCTCGGGGACAGGGGGTGGCTACACCTTC
.,TRBJ2-7,TRBV9,TRBD2,CASSARGASSYEQYF,TGTGCCAGCAGCGCGCGGGGGGCCAGCTCCTACGAGCAGTACTTC
.,TRBJ2-6,TRBV24-1,.,CATSDFDRSGANVLTF,TGTGCCACCAGTGATTTTGACAGATCTGGGGCCAACGTCCTGACTTTC
.,TRBJ2-3,TRBV2,TRBD2,CASSEPRGSTDTQYF,TGTGCCAGCAGTGAGCCGCGGGGGAGCACAGATACGCAGTATTTT
.,TRBJ2-3,TRBV29-1,TRBD1,CSVVWDRGRLTDTQYF,TGCAGCGTCGTATGGGACAGGGGGCGGCTCACAGATACGCAGTATTTT
.,TRBJ2-1,TRBV10-3,TRBD2,CALGGEGLGEQFF,TGTGCCCTCGGGGGGGAGGGCCTCGGTGAGCAGTTCTTC
.,TRBJ2-2,TRBV9,TRBD2,CASSDNSGGARTGELFF,TGTGCCAGCAGCGACAATAGCGGGGGGGCTCGGACCGGGGAGCTGTTTTTT
.,TRBJ2-7,TRBV4-1,.,CASSQRGLPYEQYF,TGCGCCAGCAGCCAACGGGGACTTCCCTACGAGCAGTACTTC
.,TRBJ1-5,TRBV27,.,CASSFEGVRGQPQHF,TGTGCCAGCAGTTTCGAGGGGGTTAGGGGTCAGCCCCAGCATTTT
.,TRBJ1-6,TRBV5-1,.,CASSLVTGQGNSPLHF,TGCGCCAGCAGCTTGGTAACAGGGCAGGGTAATTCACCCCTCCACTTT
.,TRBJ1-6,TRBV3-1/TRBV3-2,TRBD1,CASSQVSGGHYNSPLHF,TGTGCCAGCAGCCAAGTCTCAGGGGGCCACTATAATTCACCCCTCCACTTT
.,TRBJ2-4,TRBV18,TRBD1,CASSPGQLAKNIQYF,TGTGCCAGCTCACCGGGACAGTTAGCCAAAAACATTCAGTACTTC
.,TRBJ1-3,TRBV7-2,.,CASSPSSGNTIYF,TGTGCCAGCAGCCCCTCCTCTGGAAACACCATATATTTT
.,TRBJ2-2,TRBV6-5,.,CASRGDSITGELFF,TGTGCCAGCAGAGGCGACAGTATCACCGGGGAGCTGTTTTTT
.,TRBJ2-1,TRBV5-8,.,CASSFRKTTGHDEQFF,TGTGCCAGCAGTTTTAGGAAAACCACAGGGCACGATGAGCAGTTCTTC
.,TRBJ2-7,TRBV5-4,TRBD1,CASSFTGQLYEQYF,TGTGCCAGCAGCTTCACGGGACAGCTCTACGAGCAGTACTTC
.,TRBJ2-5,TRBV5-1,.,CASIPGTGKETQYF,TGCGCCAGCATACCAGGGACTGGGAAAGAGACCCAGTACTTC
.,TRBJ1-2,TRBV6-5,.,CASSQGNYGYTF,TGTGCCAGCAGTCAGGGGAACTATGGCTACACCTTC
.,TRBJ2-7,TRBV4-2,.,CASSRQGGEQYF,TGTGCCAGCAGCCGGCAGGGGGGCGAGCAGTACTTC
.,TRBJ2-5,TRBV27,TRBD2,CASRRAGHQETQYF,TGTGCCAGCAGACGAGCGGGGCACCAAGAGACCCAGTACTTC
.,TRBJ1-1,TRBV4-3,.,CASSQDAGDTEAFF,TGCGCCAGCAGCCAAGATGCAGGGGACACTGAAGCTTTCTTT
.,TRBJ2-3,TRBV5-6,TRBD1,CASRGTGEPDTQYF,TGTGCCAGCAGAGGCACAGGGGAACCGGATACGCAGTATTTT
.,TRBJ1-2,TRBV7-2,.,CASSTAMGPWGYTF,TGTGCCAGCAGCACCGCCATGGGCCCATGGGGCTACACCTTC